Listed below are T cell receptor beta chains from one sample, sequenced in a study of T cell repertoires in cytomegalovirus infection. These receptors lack a known antigen. From the reads, TCRdb called clonotypes with MiXCR, one entry per CDR3 protein. Among roughly 920,000 distinct CDR3 sequences listed, approximately 30% were seen once. Sample: cultured CD8+ T cells from PBMCs, taken from culture after CMV antigen stimulation. These receptors all stem from a human donor in good health (CMV status not recorded). Some clones in this sample may be carry-over from other donors' samples. Each CDR3 is given with its conserved first and last residue. The order of the fields is V gene, J gene, D gene, clone size, CDR3 DNA, CDR3 protein. The D gene is left open where the match is weak. Clone size is given for some rows only: seen once, a few or many times, or a class if the clone is expanded.

>TRBV27|TRBJ1-5|NA|NA
TGTGCCAGCAGTTTGGACAGCACTTTCAATCAGCCCCAGCATTTT
CASSLDSTFNQPQHF
>TRBV19|TRBJ2-3|NA|NA
TGTGCCAGTAGTATAGACCACACGGATACGCAGTATTTT
CASSIDHTDTQYF
>TRBV2|TRBJ2-7|NA|few
TGTGCCAGCAGTGAATCCAGGGTTAACTCCTACGAGCAGTACTTC
CASSESRVNSYEQYF
>TRBV20-1|TRBJ2-3|NA|NA
TGCAGTGCTAGAGGGGCGGCGGGGGCCTCCACAGATACGCAGTATTTT
CSARGAAGASTDTQYF
>TRBV9|TRBJ1-5|NA|few
TGTGCCAGCAGCGTAGATCTTAGCAATCAGCCCCAGCATTTT
CASSVDLSNQPQHF
>TRBV7-6|TRBJ1-5|NA|few
TGTGCCAGCAGCTTAACCTTACTCCGGAGTAAACTTCAATCAGTCTGGCATTTT
CASSLTLLRSKLQSVWHF
>TRBV4-3|TRBJ2-5|TRBD1|few
TGCGCCAGCAGCCAAGAAGTGAACCAGGGGGCGGCTCAAGAGACCCAGTACTTC
CASSQEVNQGAAQETQYF
>TRBV27|TRBJ2-4|TRBD2|few
TGTGCCAGCAGTTTATTACCCGGGACTAGCGGGGATAACATTCAGTACTTC
CASSLLPGTSGDNIQYF
>TRBV12-3/TRBV12-4|TRBJ1-2|NA|many
TGTGCCAGCAGCCCCGGGGGGGCTGGGGGCTACACCTTC
CASSPGGAGGYTF
>TRBV5-3|TRBJ2-1|NA|NA
TGTGCCAGCAGCTTTAGGATCCCCAATGAGCAGTTCTTC
CASSFRIPNEQFF
>TRBV5-1|TRBJ2-3|NA|few
TGCGCCAGCAGCTCGCTGCCCGGACCGCACGCAGATACGCAGTATTTT
CASSSLPGPHADTQYF
>TRBV7-3|TRBJ2-7|NA|NA
TGTGCCAGCAGCTTCCCAGGCAGGACCTACGAGCAGTACTTC
CASSFPGRTYEQYF
>TRBV7-6|TRBJ2-7|TRBD1|many
TGTGCCAGCAGCTCCCGGGACAGCTACGAGCAGTACTTC
CASSSRDSYEQYF
>TRBV28|TRBJ2-5|TRBD1|few
TGTGCCAGCAGATACCGGGACAGGGGGATCAAGACCCAGTACTTC
CASRYRDRGIKTQYF
>TRBV19|TRBJ1-5|NA|NA
TGTGCCAGTAGTATGTGGAAGGCAGCGGGAGGGCCTCAGCCCCAGCATTTT
CASSMWKAAGGPQPQHF
>TRBV27|TRBJ1-4|TRBD1|NA
TGTGCCAGCAGTACGACAGGGGCTATTAATGAAAAACTGTTTTTT
CASSTTGAINEKLFF
>TRBV20-1|TRBJ2-3|TRBD2|few
TGCAGTGCTAGAGTGGAGACTAGCGGGGGATCGGAGTATTTT
CSARVETSGGSEYF
>TRBV7-6|TRBJ2-7|TRBD1|many
TGTGCCAGCAGCTCGGGACAGGGTCATCGGGAGCAGTACTTC
CASSSGQGHREQYF
>TRBV11-2|TRBJ2-3|TRBD2|NA
TGTGCCAGCAGCCCCCCCGGGACTAGCGGGGCCCTAGCAGATACGCAGTATTTT
CASSPPGTSGALADTQYF
>TRBV7-9|TRBJ2-2|NA|NA
TGTGCCAGCAGCTCACCTACCGGGACGGTAAACACCGGGGAGCTGTTTTTT
CASSSPTGTVNTGELFF
>TRBV27|TRBJ1-1|TRBD1|NA
TGTGCCATAGGACAGGGGCCGAACACTGAAGCTTTCTTT
CAIGQGPNTEAFF
>TRBV10-3|TRBJ1-1|NA|NA
TGTGCCATCAGTGAGACAGACATGAACACTGAAGCTTTCTTT
CAISETDMNTEAFF
>TRBV4-1|TRBJ1-1|TRBD1|NA
TGCGCCAGCACCACCGGGACAGACATCCCTGAAGCTTTCTTT
CASTTGTDIPEAFF
>TRBV6-6|TRBJ1-1|NA|NA
TGTGCCAGCAGTGCTATAGGCACTGAAGCTTTCTTT
CASSAIGTEAFF
>TRBV10-3|TRBJ1-3|NA|many
TGTGCCATCAGGAGGACAGCAAGCTCTGGAAACACCATATATTTT
CAIRRTASSGNTIYF
>TRBV27|TRBJ2-2|TRBD1|NA
TGTGCCAGCAGTCAGGGACAGGGCATGAGGGAGCTGTTTTTT
CASSQGQGMRELFF
>TRBV7-6|TRBJ1-3|NA|NA
TGTGCCAGCAGCTTAGCGGTCGGGCTTTCTGGAAACACCATATATTTT
CASSLAVGLSGNTIYF
>TRBV10-3|TRBJ2-2|NA|NA
TGTGCCATCAGATGGAGCGGTGATGGGAACACCGGGGAGCTGTTTTTT
CAIRWSGDGNTGELFF
>TRBV20-1|TRBJ1-2|NA|many
TGCAGTGCAAAGACACAATCTAACTATGGCTACACCTTC
CSAKTQSNYGYTF
>TRBV27|TRBJ2-1|NA|NA
TGTGCCAGCAGCCTACAGGCCACCGGGCCCTACAATGAGCAGTTCTTC
CASSLQATGPYNEQFF
>TRBV6-1|TRBJ1-2|NA|few
TGTGCCAGCAGGAACCCGGATAACTATGGCTACACCTTC
CASRNPDNYGYTF
>TRBV19|TRBJ2-5|NA|NA
TGTGCCAGTAGTCCCGAAGAGAACGAACAAACACAGACCCAGTACTTC
CASSPEENEQTQTQYF
>TRBV14|TRBJ1-6|NA|NA
TGTGCCAGCAGCCAAGATCTTGAGGCAGGGCCCCGGCACTTT
CASSQDLEAGPRHF
>TRBV10-2|TRBJ2-3|TRBD2|NA
TGCGCCAGCAGTGAGCGGCTAGCGGGTCACACAGATACGCAGTATTTT
CASSERLAGHTDTQYF
>TRBV7-6|TRBJ1-1|NA|many
TGTGCCAGCAGCTTAGGGGCAGGGACCAACACTGAAGCTTTCTTT
CASSLGAGTNTEAFF
>TRBV4-3|TRBJ2-7|NA|few
TGCGCCAGCAGCCAAGATCCGGACGCAGGCTACGAGCAGTACTTC
CASSQDPDAGYEQYF
>TRBV7-6|TRBJ2-1|TRBD1|many
TGTGCCAGCAGCCCGACAGGGGACATATACAATGAGCAGTTCTTC
CASSPTGDIYNEQFF
>TRBV10-3|TRBJ1-2|NA|few
TGTGCCATCAGAGAAAACAGGGAAGGTGGCTACACCTTC
CAIRENREGGYTF
>TRBV2|TRBJ1-1|NA|NA
TGTGCCAGCGGCGCGCCCGGCAGCGCTGAAGCTTTCTTT
CASGAPGSAEAFF
>TRBV6-2/TRBV6-3|TRBJ1-1|NA|NA
TGTGCCAGCGATCTCCTCGCAGGTCCTTCCATGAACAGTGAAGCTTTCTTT
CASDLLAGPSMNSEAFF
>TRBV7-2|TRBJ2-2|TRBD1|many
TGTGCCAGCAGCTGGTCGACAGGGATGGCCGGGGAGCTGTTTTTT
CASSWSTGMAGELFF
>TRBV6-5|TRBJ2-6|NA|NA
TGTGCCAGCGCTATATCGAATGGGACCAACGTCCTGACTTTC
CASAISNGTNVLTF
>TRBV2|TRBJ1-1|TRBD1|NA
TGTGCCAACAGTGTCGGGACAGGCATGGACACTGAAGCTTTCTTT
CANSVGTGMDTEAFF
>TRBV6-2/TRBV6-3|TRBJ2-5|NA|few
TGTGCCAGCAGGATACAGGGCTCCTGGGAGACCCAGTACTTC
CASRIQGSWETQYF
>TRBV19|TRBJ1-5|NA|NA
TGTGCCAGTAGTACATGGACAGCTTCGGGCAATCAGCCCCAGCATTTT
CASSTWTASGNQPQHF